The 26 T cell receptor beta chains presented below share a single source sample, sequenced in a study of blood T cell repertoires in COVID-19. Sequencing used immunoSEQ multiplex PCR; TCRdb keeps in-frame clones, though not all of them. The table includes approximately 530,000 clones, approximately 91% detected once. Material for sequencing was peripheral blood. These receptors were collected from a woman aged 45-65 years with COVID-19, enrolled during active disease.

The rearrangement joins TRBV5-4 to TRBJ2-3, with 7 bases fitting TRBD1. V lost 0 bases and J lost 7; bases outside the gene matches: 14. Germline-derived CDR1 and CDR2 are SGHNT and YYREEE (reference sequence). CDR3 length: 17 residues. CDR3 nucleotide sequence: TGTGCCAGCAGCTTGGCCGGGACAGAGAAAAGGGGGTATACGCAGTATTTT. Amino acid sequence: CASSLAGTEKRGYTQYF.

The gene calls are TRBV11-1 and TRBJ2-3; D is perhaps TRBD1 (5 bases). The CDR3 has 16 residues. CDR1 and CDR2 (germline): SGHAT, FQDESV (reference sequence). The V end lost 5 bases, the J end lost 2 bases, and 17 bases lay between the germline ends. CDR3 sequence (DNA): TGTGCCAGCAGCCCTAGAGGCCAGGGTGTCACAGATACGCAGTATTTT. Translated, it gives CASSPRGQGVTDTQYF.

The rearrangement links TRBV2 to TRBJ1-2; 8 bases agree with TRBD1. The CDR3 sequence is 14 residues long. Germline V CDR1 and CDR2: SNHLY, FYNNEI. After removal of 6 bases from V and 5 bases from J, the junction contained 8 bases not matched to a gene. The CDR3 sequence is CASRHRGSFYGYTF. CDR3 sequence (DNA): TGTGCCAGCAGACACAGGGGGTCTTTTTATGGCTACACCTTC.

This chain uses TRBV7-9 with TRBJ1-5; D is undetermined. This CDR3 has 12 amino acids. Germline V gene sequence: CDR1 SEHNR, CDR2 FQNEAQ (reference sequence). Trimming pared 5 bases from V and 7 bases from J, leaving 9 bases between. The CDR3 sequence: CASSQDKQPQHF. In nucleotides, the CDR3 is TGTGCCAGCAGCCAGGATAAGCAGCCCCAGCATTTT.

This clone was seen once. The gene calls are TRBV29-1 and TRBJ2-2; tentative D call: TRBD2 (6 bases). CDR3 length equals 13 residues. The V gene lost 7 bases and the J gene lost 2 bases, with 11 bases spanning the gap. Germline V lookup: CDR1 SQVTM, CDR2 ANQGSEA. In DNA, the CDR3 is TGCAGCGCCAGGCGGGACAACACCGGGGAGCTGTTTTTT. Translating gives CSARRDNTGELFF.

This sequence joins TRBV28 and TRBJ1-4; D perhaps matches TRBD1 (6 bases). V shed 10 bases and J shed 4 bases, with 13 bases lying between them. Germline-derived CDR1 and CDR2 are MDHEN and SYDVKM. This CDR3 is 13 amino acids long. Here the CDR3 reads CATQGNGNEKLFF. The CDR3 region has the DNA TGTGCCACACAGGGTAACGGTAATGAAAAACTGTTTTTT.

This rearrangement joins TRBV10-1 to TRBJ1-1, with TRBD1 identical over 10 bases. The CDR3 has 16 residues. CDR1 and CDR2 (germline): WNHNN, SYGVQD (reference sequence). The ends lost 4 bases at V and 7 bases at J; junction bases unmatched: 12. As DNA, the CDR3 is TGCGCCAGCAGTGCAGGACAGGGGGTTTCAGTAGGTGAAGCTTTCTTT. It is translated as CASSAGQGVSVGEAFF.

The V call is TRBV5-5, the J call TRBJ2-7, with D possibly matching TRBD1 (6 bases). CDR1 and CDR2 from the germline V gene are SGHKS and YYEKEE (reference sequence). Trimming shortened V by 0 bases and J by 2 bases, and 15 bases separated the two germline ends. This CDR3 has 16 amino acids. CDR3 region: CASSLELTGRTYEQYF. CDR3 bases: TGTGCCAGCAGCTTGGAGCTGACAGGAAGAACCTACGAGCAGTACTTC. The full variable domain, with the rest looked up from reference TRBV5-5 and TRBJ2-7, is DAGVTQSPTHLIKTRGQQVTLRCSPISGHKSVSWYQQVLGQGPQFIFQYYEKEERGRGNFPDRFSARQFPNYSSELNVNALLLGDSALYLCASSLELTGRTYEQYFGPGTRLTVT.

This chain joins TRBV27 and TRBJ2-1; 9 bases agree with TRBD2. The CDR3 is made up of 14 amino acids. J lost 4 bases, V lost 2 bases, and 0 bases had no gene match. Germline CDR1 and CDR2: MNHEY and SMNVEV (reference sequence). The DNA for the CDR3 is TGTGCCAGCAGTTTACTAGCGGGGTACAATGAGCAGTTCTTC. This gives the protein CASSLLAGYNEQFF.

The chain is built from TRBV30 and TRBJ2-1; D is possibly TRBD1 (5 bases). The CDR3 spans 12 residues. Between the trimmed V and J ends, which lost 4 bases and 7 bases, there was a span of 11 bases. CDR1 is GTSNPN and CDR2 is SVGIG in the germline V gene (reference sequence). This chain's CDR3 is CAWTQAINEQFF. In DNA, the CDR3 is TGTGCCTGGACACAGGCTATAAATGAGCAGTTCTTC.

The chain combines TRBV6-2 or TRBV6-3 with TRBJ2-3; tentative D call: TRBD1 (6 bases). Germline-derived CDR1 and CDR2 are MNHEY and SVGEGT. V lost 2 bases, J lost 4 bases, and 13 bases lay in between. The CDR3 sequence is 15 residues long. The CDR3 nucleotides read TGTGCCAGCAGTTACGTCAGGGGCGGAGCAGATACGCAGTATTTT. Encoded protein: CASSYVRGGADTQYF.

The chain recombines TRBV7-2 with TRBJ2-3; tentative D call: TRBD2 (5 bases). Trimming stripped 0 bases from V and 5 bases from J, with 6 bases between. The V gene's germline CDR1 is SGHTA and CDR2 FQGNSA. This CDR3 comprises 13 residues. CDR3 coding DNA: TGTGCCAGCAGCTTAGCGAGGGTAGATACGCAGTATTTT. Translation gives CASSLARVDTQYF.

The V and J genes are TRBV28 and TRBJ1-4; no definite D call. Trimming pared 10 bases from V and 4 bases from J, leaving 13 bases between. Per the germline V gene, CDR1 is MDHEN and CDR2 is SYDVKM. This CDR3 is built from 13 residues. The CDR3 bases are TGTGCCACCACCTCACAGATTAATGAAAAACTGTTTTTT. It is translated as CATTSQINEKLFF.

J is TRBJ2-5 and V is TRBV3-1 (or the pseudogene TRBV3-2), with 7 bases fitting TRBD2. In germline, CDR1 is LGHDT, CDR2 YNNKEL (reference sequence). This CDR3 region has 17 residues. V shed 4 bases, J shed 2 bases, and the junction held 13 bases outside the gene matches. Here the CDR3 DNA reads TGTGCCAGCAGCCCCCCTAAAGCGGGGCCGGATCAAGAGACCCAGTACTTC. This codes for CASSPPKAGPDQETQYF.

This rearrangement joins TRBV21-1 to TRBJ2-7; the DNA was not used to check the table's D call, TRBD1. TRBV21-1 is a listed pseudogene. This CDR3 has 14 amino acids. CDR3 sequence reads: CASSKRTGIYEQYF. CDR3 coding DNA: TGTGCCAGCAGCAAGCGGACAGGGATCTACGAGCAGTACTTC.

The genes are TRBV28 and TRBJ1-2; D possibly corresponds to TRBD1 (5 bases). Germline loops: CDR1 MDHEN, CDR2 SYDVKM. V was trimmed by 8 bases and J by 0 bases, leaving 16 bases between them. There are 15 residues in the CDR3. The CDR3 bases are TGTGCCAGCCTGGGGCCTCCCTCAGCTAACTATGGCTACACCTTC. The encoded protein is CASLGPPSANYGYTF.

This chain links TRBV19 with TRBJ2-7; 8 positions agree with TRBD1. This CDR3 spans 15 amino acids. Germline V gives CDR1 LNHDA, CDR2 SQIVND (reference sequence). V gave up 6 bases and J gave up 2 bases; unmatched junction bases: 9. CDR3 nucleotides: TGTGCCAGTAGGAAGACAGGGGTTCCAACCTACGAGCAGTACTTC. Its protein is CASRKTGVPTYEQYF. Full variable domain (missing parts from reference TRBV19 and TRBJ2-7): DGGITQSPKYLFRKEGQNVTLSCEQNLNHDAMYWYRQDPGQGLRLIYYSQIVNDFQKGDIAEGYSVSREKKESFPLTVTSAQKNPTAFYLCASRKTGVPTYEQYFGPGTRLTVT.

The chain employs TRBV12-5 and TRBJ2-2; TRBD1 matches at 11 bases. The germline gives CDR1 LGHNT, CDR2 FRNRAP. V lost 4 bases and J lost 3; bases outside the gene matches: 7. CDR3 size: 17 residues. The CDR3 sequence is CASGSPGQGADTGELFF. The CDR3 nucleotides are TGTGCTAGTGGTTCGCCAGGACAGGGGGCGGACACCGGGGAGCTGTTTTTT.

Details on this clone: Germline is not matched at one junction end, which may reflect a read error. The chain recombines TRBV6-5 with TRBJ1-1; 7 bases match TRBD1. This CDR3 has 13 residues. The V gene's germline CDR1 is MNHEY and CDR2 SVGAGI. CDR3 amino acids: CAGRSTGSNEAFF. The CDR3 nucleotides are TGTGCCGGCAGATCGACAGGGAGTAATGAAGCTTTCTTT.

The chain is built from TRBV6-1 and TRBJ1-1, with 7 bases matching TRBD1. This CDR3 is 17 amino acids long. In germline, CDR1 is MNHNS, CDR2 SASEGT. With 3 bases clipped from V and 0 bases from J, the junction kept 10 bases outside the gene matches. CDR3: CASSEQGERSLNTEAFF. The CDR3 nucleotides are TGTGCCAGCAGTGAGCAGGGGGAGCGATCCTTGAACACTGAAGCTTTCTTT.

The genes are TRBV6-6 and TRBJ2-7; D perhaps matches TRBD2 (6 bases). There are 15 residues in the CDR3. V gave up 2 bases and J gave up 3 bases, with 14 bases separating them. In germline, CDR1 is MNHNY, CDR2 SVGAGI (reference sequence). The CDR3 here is CASSYVGGMSYEQYF. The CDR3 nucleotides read TGTGCCAGCAGTTACGTGGGAGGAATGAGCTACGAGCAGTACTTC.

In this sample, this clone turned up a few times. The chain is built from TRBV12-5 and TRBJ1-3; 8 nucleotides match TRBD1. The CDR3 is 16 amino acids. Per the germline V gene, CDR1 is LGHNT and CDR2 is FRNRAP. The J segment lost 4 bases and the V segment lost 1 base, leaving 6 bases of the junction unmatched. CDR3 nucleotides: TGTGCTAGTGGTTTGGGTCCTCCAGGGGGCGGAAACACCATATATTTT. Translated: CASGLGPPGGGNTIYF.

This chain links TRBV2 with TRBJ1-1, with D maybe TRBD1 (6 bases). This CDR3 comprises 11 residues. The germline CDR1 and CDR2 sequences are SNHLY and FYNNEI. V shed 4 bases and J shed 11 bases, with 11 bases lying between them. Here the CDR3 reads CASSGAGVAFF. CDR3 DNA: TGTGCCAGCAGTGGCGCAGGGGTGGCTTTCTTT. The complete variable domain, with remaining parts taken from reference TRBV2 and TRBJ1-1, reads EPEVTQTPSHQVTQMGQEVILRCVPISNHLYFYWYRQILGQKVEFLVSFYNNEISEKSEIFDDQFSVERPDGSNFTLKIRSTKLEDSAMYFCASSGAGVAFFGQGTRLTVV.

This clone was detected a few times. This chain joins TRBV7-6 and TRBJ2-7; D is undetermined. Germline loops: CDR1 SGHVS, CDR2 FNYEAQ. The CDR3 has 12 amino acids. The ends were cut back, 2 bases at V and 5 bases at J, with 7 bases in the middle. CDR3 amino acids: CASSLIPDEQYF. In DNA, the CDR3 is TGTGCCAGCAGCTTAATCCCGGACGAGCAGTACTTC.

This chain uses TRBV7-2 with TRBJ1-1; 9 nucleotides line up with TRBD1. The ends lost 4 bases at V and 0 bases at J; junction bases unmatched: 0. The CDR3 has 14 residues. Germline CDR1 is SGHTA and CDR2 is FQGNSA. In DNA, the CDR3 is TGTGCCAGCAGCTGGGACAGGGTGAACACTGAAGCTTTCTTT. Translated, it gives CASSWDRVNTEAFF. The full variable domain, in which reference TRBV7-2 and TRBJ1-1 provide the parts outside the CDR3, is GAGVSQSPSNKVTEKGKDVELRCDPISGHTALYWYRQSLGQGLEFLIYFQGNSAPDKSGLPSDRFSAERTGGSVSTLTIQRTQQEDSAVYLCASSWDRVNTEAFFGQGTRLTVV.

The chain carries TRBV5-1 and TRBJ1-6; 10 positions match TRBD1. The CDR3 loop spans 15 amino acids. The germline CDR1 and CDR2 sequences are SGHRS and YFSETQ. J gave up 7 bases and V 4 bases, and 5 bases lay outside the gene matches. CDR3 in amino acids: CASSVGGQGNSPLHF. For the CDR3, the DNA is TGCGCCAGCAGCGTAGGGGGACAGGGGAATTCACCCCTCCACTTT.